The 21 T cell receptor beta chains listed next were all sequenced from one sample in a study of long-term antiretroviral therapy in people with HIV. The assay, immunoSEQ v3.0, was run at survey level. Some clones are missing from TCRdb's copy, which holds only in-frame ones; the method was immunoSEQ multiplex PCR. This sample has thousands of clones, with 78% found just once. Here the sequenced sample was unsorted PBMCs, taken 1.8 years before starting antiretroviral therapy. The source is a man aged 35 to 55 with HIV.

The V and J genes are TRBV5-1 and TRBJ2-5; 7 bases are shared with TRBD1. Germline CDR1 reads SGHRS; CDR2 reads YFSETQ. With V trimmed by 3 bases and J by 1 base, 3 bases remained unmatched. The CDR3 is 14 amino acids. CDR3 residues: CASSSGQIQETQYF. In nucleotides, the CDR3 is TGCGCCAGCAGCTCGGGACAGATCCAAGAGACCCAGTACTTC.

Regarding this clone: At one end, the junction sequence differs from germline, possibly due to a read error. V is TRBV7-3 and J is TRBJ1-2; 7 bases are shared with TRBD1. The CDR3 length is 14 residues. Germline assignment: CDR1 SGHTA and CDR2 FQGTGA. In DNA form, the CDR3 reads TGTGCCAGCAGCATAACCGGGACAGACTATGGCTACACCTTC. Translating gives CASSITGTDYGYTF.

This sequence joins TRBV9 and TRBJ2-7, with 7 nucleotides matching TRBD2. CDR3 length: 15 residues. Germline CDR1 reads SGDLS; CDR2 reads YYNGEE. V lost 0 bases to trimming and J lost 9 bases; unmatched junction nucleotides: 12. In nucleotides, the CDR3 is TGTGCCAGCAGCGTAGAACCGACTAGCCCAAACCGGCAGTACTTC. Protein: CASSVEPTSPNRQYF.

The chain is built from TRBV29-1 and TRBJ2-1; 9 bases line up with TRBD1. Unmatched junction bases numbered 12, after V lost 1 base and J lost 8 bases. CDR1 and CDR2 (germline): SQVTM, ANQGSEA. This CDR3 is 16 amino acids long. The CDR3 sequence is CSVEGSRDRVLDEQFF. The DNA of the CDR3 is TGCAGCGTTGAAGGTTCCCGGGACAGGGTTTTGGATGAGCAGTTCTTC.

The genes are TRBV28 and TRBJ2-7; D may be TRBD1 (6 bases). The CDR3 totals 16 residues. From germline, CDR1 is MDHEN and CDR2 SYDVKM. Trimming cost V 3 bases and J 0 bases, with 15 bases left between them. CDR3 loop: CASSFSRQEPSYEQYF. For the CDR3, the DNA is TGTGCCAGCAGTTTCTCCCGACAGGAGCCCTCCTACGAGCAGTACTTC.

The rearrangement joins TRBV5-4 to TRBJ1-3, with D possibly being TRBD1 (6 bases). The CDR3 runs 15 residues. Germline values: CDR1 SGHNT, CDR2 YYREEE (reference sequence). Trimming shortened V by 4 bases and J by 4 bases, and 15 bases separated the two germline ends. Here the CDR3 reads CASSLRGGRGNTIYF. The CDR3 bases are TGTGCCAGCAGCCTAAGGGGGGGGAGAGGAAACACCATATATTTT.

The table lists this clone with a count of one. The rearrangement joins TRBV29-1 to TRBJ2-3; weak D call: TRBD2 (5 bases). Per germline, CDR1 SQVTM and CDR2 ANQGSEA. CDR3 length: 13 amino acids. V was pared by 5 bases and J by 1 base, with 10 bases between. CDR3 bases: TGCAGCGTTACTAGTTCCCGCACAGATACGCAGTATTTT. Encoded protein: CSVTSSRTDTQYF.

This chain links TRBV11-2 with TRBJ2-3; 8 nucleotides match TRBD2. Germline CDR1 and CDR2: SGHAT and FQNNGV. J was trimmed by 2 bases and V by 1 base; bases with no gene match: 2. The CDR3 is 15 amino acids. The CDR3 loop is CASSLGGRPTDTQYF. CDR3 in DNA: TGTGCCAGCAGCTTAGGCGGGAGGCCCACAGATACGCAGTATTTT.

This clone has more than one count but fewer than ten. This chain links TRBV2 with TRBJ1-5, with D unclear. Looked up from germline, CDR1 is SNHLY and CDR2 is FYNNEI. Trimming took off 5 bases at V and 1 base at J, with 18 bases between the two ends. The CDR3 length is 17 residues. CDR3 amino acids: CASSYSLDALSNQPQHF. CDR3 DNA sequence: TGTGCCAGCAGTTATTCTTTAGACGCTTTAAGCAATCAGCCCCAGCATTTT.

In DNA, the CDR3 is TGTGCCAGCAGTTACAGCTCCTACGAGCAGTACTTC. Translation: CASSYSSYEQYF. The chain links TRBV6-6 to TRBJ2-7; the D is unclear. The germline gives CDR1 MNHNY, CDR2 SVGAGI (reference sequence). Trimming stripped 2 bases from V and 0 bases from J, with 2 bases between. The CDR3 is 12 residues long.

This clone has just a few counts. The V call is TRBV29-1, the J call TRBJ2-7; weak D call: TRBD1 (6 bases). The germline V gene encodes CDR1 SQVTM and CDR2 ANQGSEA. V was shortened by 4 bases and J by 2 bases, with 12 bases between the two germline ends. The CDR3 is made up of 13 amino acids. The CDR3 DNA is TGCAGCGTTGTTCGGGACACAGCCTACGAGCAGTACTTC. Its protein is CSVVRDTAYEQYF.

Points on this clone: Other DNA sequences in the sample encode the same CDR3. The CDR3 bases are TGCGCCAGCAGCCAAGACAGAAGCACAGATACGCAGTATTTT. Translating it yields CASSQDRSTDTQYF. This chain joins TRBV4-3 and TRBJ2-3; no clear D. Trimming pared 0 bases from V and 0 bases from J, leaving 4 bases between. Germline V gene lookup returns CDR1 LGHNA and CDR2 YSLEER. This CDR3 is 14 amino acids long.

This clone showed up just a few times. The chain has TRBV6-1 and TRBJ2-5; D is uncertain. V was cut by 6 bases and J by 0 bases, with 8 bases left in between. The CDR3 covers 13 residues. The germline V gene has CDR1 MNHNS and CDR2 SASEGT. CDR3 DNA: TGTGCCAGCAGGACCATCTACCAAGAGACCCAGTACTTC. Translating it yields CASRTIYQETQYF.

This chain uses TRBV9 with TRBJ1-2; D not resolved. Trimming took 0 bases from V and 4 from J, leaving 7 bases between them. The CDR3 totals 13 residues. Looked up from germline, CDR1 is SGDLS and CDR2 is YYNGEE. The CDR3 loop is CASSVESGYGYTF. CDR3 DNA: TGTGCCAGCAGCGTAGAATCGGGCTATGGCTACACCTTC. Using reference TRBV9 and TRBJ1-2 for the parts outside the CDR3, the full variable domain is DSGVTQTPKHLITATGQRVTLRCSPRSGDLSVYWYQQSLDQGLQFLIQYYNGEERAKGNILERFSAQQFPDLHSELNLSSLELGDSALYFCASSVESGYGYTFGSGTRLTVV.

V gene TRBV7-2 combines with J gene TRBJ1-4; D gene unclear. V lost 5 bases and J 13 bases, leaving 14 bases between the germline ends. This CDR3 comprises 12 residues. CDR1 is SGHTA and CDR2 is FQGNSA in the germline V gene. The CDR3 reads CASSAQLGLLFF. The CDR3 nucleotides read TGTGCCAGCAGCGCCCAACTAGGGCTACTGTTTTTT.

The chain carries TRBV4-2 and TRBJ2-5; D ambiguous. This CDR3 is built from 18 residues. Germline CDR1 and CDR2: LGHNA and YNFKEQ. Trimming pared 4 bases from V and 3 bases from J, leaving 24 bases between. Here the CDR3 DNA reads TGTGCCAGCAGCCCCCAGGAGCTTAAACGAATTGGGAAAGAGACCCAGTACTTC. This codes for CASSPQELKRIGKETQYF.

The DNA for the CDR3 is TGTGCCAGCAGTTATTTGTCGGGAGATAGTGAGCAGTTCTTC. Protein sequence: CASSYLSGDSEQFF. The rearrangement uses TRBV6-6 and TRBJ2-1; weak D call: TRBD2 (6 bases). In germline, CDR1 is MNHNY, CDR2 SVGAGI (reference sequence). V was cut by 3 bases and J by 9 bases, with 15 bases left in between. The CDR3 contains 14 residues.

V is TRBV7-2 and J is TRBJ2-1, with a weak D call TRBD2 (5 bases). Germline CDR1 is SGHTA and CDR2 is FQGNSA. The CDR3 spans 14 residues. V was shortened by 5 bases and J by 3 bases, with 11 bases between the two germline ends. The CDR3 region is CASSPGNHYNEQFF. The CDR3 DNA reads TGTGCCAGCAGCCCGGGGAACCACTACAATGAGCAGTTCTTC.

The rearrangement joins TRBV7-2 to TRBJ2-5; perhaps TRBD2 as D (5 bases). V lost 7 bases, J lost 5 bases, and 17 bases lay in between. The CDR3 has 14 residues. The germline CDR1 and CDR2 sequences are SGHTA and FQGNSA. CDR3 DNA sequence: TGTGCCAGCACCCCCGTGGTGGGCGGGGAGACCCAGTACTTC. This sequence encodes CASTPVVGGETQYF.

V usage is TRBV27 and J usage is TRBJ1-1, with TRBD1 matching over 7 bases. This CDR3 region has 14 residues. The V gene end was trimmed by 5 bases and the J gene end by 1 base; junction bases not matched to a gene: 4. Germline CDR1 is MNHEY and CDR2 is SMNVEV (reference sequence). CDR3: CASSNTGENTEAFF. In DNA, the CDR3 is TGTGCCAGCAGTAATACAGGGGAGAACACTGAAGCTTTCTTT.

The chain uses TRBV29-1 and TRBJ2-1; 14 bases are a match to TRBD2. The CDR3 covers 16 residues. CDR1 SQVTM and CDR2 ANQGSEA come from the germline V gene. With V trimmed by 6 bases and J by 4 bases, 8 bases remained unmatched. The chain's CDR3 is CSVKGLAGVWYNEQFF. In DNA, the CDR3 is TGCAGCGTGAAGGGACTAGCGGGAGTTTGGTACAATGAGCAGTTCTTC.